This T cell receptor beta chain was obtained from a study of blood T cell repertoires in COVID-19. The V and J ends lost 2 bases and 0 bases respectively, with 12 bases between them. This CDR3 has 17 amino acids. Per germline, CDR1 SGDLS and CDR2 YYNGEE. This table comes from immunoSEQ multiplex PCR, and its TCRdb copy is limited to in-frame clones, with some not included. The sample shows approximately 450,000 clones, about 89% of them seen only once. The source is a woman aged 25-40 years with acute or convalescent COVID-19. Material: peripheral blood. J is TRBJ1-6 and V is TRBV9; D unresolved. The CDR3 region has the DNA TGTGCCAGCAGCGTCGAGAAATTAAGCTCCTATAATTCACCCCTCCACTTT. Translation: CASSVEKLSSYNSPLHF.